The 5 T cell receptor beta chains below were found in one sample sequenced in a study of T cells after yellow fever vaccination. TCRdb re-derived calls from the 5' RACE reads in MiXCR, one entry per CDR3 protein. The sample records approximately 550,000 distinct CDR3 sequences, over 15% being singletons. The sequences come from PBMCs, collected 15 days after the yellow fever booster vaccination. The source of these receptors is a man aged 25-45 years who received the YFV17D yellow fever vaccine.

The rearrangement links TRBV6-5 to TRBJ2-7, with 7 positions matching TRBD1. V was pared by 2 bases and J by 3 bases, with 4 bases of the junction left unmatched. The CDR3 has 14 amino acids. Per germline, CDR1 MNHEY and CDR2 SVGAGI. CDR3 nucleotide sequence: TGTGCCAGCAGTTACGGTAGGGGGCTCTACGAGCAGTACTTC. As protein: CASSYGRGLYEQYF.

This clonotype came up once. This chain joins TRBV7-8 and TRBJ2-1; D gene ambiguous. V was pared by 2 bases and J by 10 bases, with 12 bases between. Germline CDR1 is SGHVS and CDR2 is FQNEAQ. The length of the CDR3 is 13 residues. The CDR3 reads CASSLSLAGEQFF. The CDR3, as DNA: TGTGCCAGCAGCTTAAGTTTGGCCGGGGAGCAGTTCTTC.

This clonotype was recorded a few times. V is TRBV12-3 or TRBV12-4 and J is TRBJ2-2; 10 nucleotides match TRBD2. The V and J ends lost 4 bases and 5 bases, in that order; junction bases with no gene match: 13. This CDR3 is built from 18 residues. The CDR3: CASSSFRTSGVDTGELFF. The CDR3 nucleotides are TGTGCCAGCAGTTCTTTCCGCACTAGCGGGGTAGATACCGGGGAGCTGTTTTTT.

This chain links TRBV7-3 with TRBJ2-6, with a possible D match to TRBD2 (5 bases). Germline CDR1 SGHTA, CDR2 FQGTGA. V was trimmed by 8 bases and J by 1 base, leaving 9 bases between them. The CDR3 is made up of 14 amino acids. The CDR3 is CASARDSGANVLTF. CDR3 DNA: TGTGCCAGCGCTCGGGATTCTGGGGCCAACGTCCTGACTTTC.

The chain has TRBV6-5 and TRBJ2-1; 7 positions match TRBD2. CDR3 length: 15 amino acids. V lost 2 bases and J lost 8; bases outside the gene matches: 9. The germline gives CDR1 MNHEY, CDR2 SVGAGI. The CDR3 here is CASSYLAAALDEQFF. The CDR3 DNA follows: TGTGCCAGCAGTTACCTAGCGGCAGCTTTGGATGAGCAGTTCTTC.